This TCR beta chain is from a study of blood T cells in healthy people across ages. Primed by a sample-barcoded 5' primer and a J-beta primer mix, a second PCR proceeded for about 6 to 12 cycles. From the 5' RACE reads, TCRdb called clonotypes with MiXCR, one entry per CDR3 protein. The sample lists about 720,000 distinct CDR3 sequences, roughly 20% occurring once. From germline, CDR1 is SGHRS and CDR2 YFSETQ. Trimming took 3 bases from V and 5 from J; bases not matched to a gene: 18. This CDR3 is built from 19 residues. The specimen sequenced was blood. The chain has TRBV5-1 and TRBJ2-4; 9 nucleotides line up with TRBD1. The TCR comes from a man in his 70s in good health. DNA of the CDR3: TGCGCCAGCAGCTCGGGACCGGGACAGGGAGGTTATTTGGAAAACATTCAGTACTTC. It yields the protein CASSSGPGQGGYLENIQYF.